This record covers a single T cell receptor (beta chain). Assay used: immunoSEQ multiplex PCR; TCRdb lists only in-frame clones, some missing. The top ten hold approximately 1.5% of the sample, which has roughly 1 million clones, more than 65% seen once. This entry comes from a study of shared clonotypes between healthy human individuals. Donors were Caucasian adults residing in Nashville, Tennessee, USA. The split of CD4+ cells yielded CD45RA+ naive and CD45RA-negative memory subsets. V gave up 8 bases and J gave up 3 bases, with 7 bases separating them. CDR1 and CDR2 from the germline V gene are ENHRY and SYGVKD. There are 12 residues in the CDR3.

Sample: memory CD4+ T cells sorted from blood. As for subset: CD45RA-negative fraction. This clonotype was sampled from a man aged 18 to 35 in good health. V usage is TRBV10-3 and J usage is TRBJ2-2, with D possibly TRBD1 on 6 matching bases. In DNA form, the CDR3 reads TGTGCCATCGCAGGGGACACCGGGGAGCTGTTTTTT. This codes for CAIAGDTGELFF.